This TCR beta chain was documented in a study of control samples from healthy donors and cancer patients. The CDR3 consists of 18 residues. The V gene end was trimmed by 2 bases and the J gene end by 6 bases; junction bases not matched to a gene: 17. Germline loops: CDR1 MNHEY, CDR2 SMNVEV (reference sequence). Some clones are missing from TCRdb's copy, which holds only in-frame ones; the method was immunoSEQ multiplex PCR. The sample lists around 250,000 clones, around 79% seen once, with 13% in the top ten. The sequencing sample was made of PBMCs. This clonotype originated in a woman aged 60 to 75 with lung cancer. V and J are TRBV27 and TRBJ2-7, with 9 bases that match TRBD2. Here the CDR3 DNA reads TGTGCCAGCAGTTTACGGGTATCGGCGGCGGGAGGGCCGGCCGAGCAGTACTTC. This sequence encodes CASSLRVSAAGGPAEQYF.